One sample yielded the 21 T cell receptor beta chains listed below, sequenced in a study of blood T cell repertoires in COVID-19. Sequencing was performed with immunoSEQ multiplex PCR; in TCRdb, only in-frame clones are kept and a portion is missing. The sample has 430,000 or so clones, around 90% seen once. The sample taken for sequencing was peripheral blood. The receptors here all came from a man between 18 and 29 years old with COVID-19, enrolled during active disease.

The V and J genes are TRBV4-1 and TRBJ1-1, with 10 bases that match TRBD1. This CDR3 has 16 residues. Germline V gene data show CDR1 as MGHRA and CDR2 as YSYEKL. J was trimmed by 4 bases and V by 3 bases; bases with no gene match: 8. The CDR3 here is CASSHLGQGRLTEAFF. In DNA, the CDR3 is TGCGCCAGCAGCCACCTGGGACAGGGGCGGCTCACTGAAGCTTTCTTT.

The chain carries TRBV6-5 and TRBJ1-3; 7 bases align to TRBD1. J was trimmed by 5 bases and V by 5 bases; bases with no gene match: 3. CDR1 is MNHEY, CDR2 SVGAGI, per germline. This CDR3 spans 13 amino acids. CDR3 sequence: CASSRDSRNTIYF. The CDR3 nucleotides are TGTGCCAGCAGTCGGGACAGTAGAAACACCATATATTTT.

On this clone itself: Additional DNA sequences in this sample encode the identical CDR3. The chain links TRBV20-1 to TRBJ2-7; D is unclear. In germline, CDR1 is DFQATT, CDR2 SNEGSKA (reference sequence). Between the trimmed V and J ends, which lost 3 bases and 0 bases, there was a span of 9 bases. The CDR3 runs to 13 residues. For the CDR3, the DNA is TGCAGTGCTAGTTCAGGTAGCTCCTACGAGCAGTACTTC. It specifies CSASSGSSYEQYF.

The chain recombines TRBV4-2 with TRBJ2-3; 7 bases line up with TRBD2. The trim removed 4 bases at V and 3 bases at J, leaving 10 bases unmatched. The CDR3 length is 16 residues. Per the germline V gene, CDR1 is LGHNA and CDR2 is YNFKEQ. CDR3 coding DNA: TGTGCCAGCAGCCGAGACGTGGGGGAGGGGACAGATACGCAGTATTTT. Its protein product is CASSRDVGEGTDTQYF.

This clone has only one observation. J is TRBJ2-3 and V is TRBV28; weak D call: TRBD2 (5 bases). V was pared by 7 bases and J by 5 bases, with 10 bases between. CDR1 MDHEN and CDR2 SYDVKM come from the germline V gene. The CDR3 runs 12 residues. Written as DNA, the CDR3 is TGTGCCAGCACCCCCGGGGAAGATACGCAGTATTTT. This codes for CASTPGEDTQYF.

The table lists this clone with a few counts. V and J are TRBV15 and TRBJ2-7; possibly TRBD2 for D (5 bases). The CDR3 is 15 amino acids. The V gene lost 1 base and the J gene lost 1 base, with 11 bases spanning the gap. Germline CDR1 LNHNV, CDR2 YYDKDF (reference sequence). The CDR3 coding sequence is TGTGCCACCAGCAGAGGTGAGGGATTATCCTACGAGCAGTACTTC. Its translation: CATSRGEGLSYEQYF.

The chain has TRBV3-1 (or the pseudogene TRBV3-2) and TRBJ2-7; no definite D call. The germline V gene has CDR1 LGHDT and CDR2 YNNKEL (reference sequence). The V and J ends lost 3 bases and 4 bases respectively, with 10 bases between them. The CDR3 has 13 residues. The CDR3 bases are TGTGCCAGCAGCCAGCAAGGAGAATACGAGCAGTACTTC. This gives the protein CASSQQGEYEQYF.

The rearrangement joins TRBV5-4 to TRBJ2-2; D gene uncertain. Germline lookup yields CDR1 SGHNT and CDR2 YYREEE (reference sequence). V lost 0 bases, J lost 1 base, and 4 bases lay in between. This CDR3 is 14 amino acids long. DNA of the CDR3: TGTGCCAGCAGCTTGGCGAGGAACACCGGGGAGCTGTTTTTT. Its translation is CASSLARNTGELFF.

The V gene is TRBV4-2, the J gene TRBJ2-6; perhaps TRBD2 as D (7 bases). The CDR3 has 16 residues. CDR1 is LGHNA and CDR2 is YNFKEQ in the germline V gene. The V end was cut by 3 bases, the J end by 1 base, with 10 bases between. DNA of the CDR3: TGTGCCAGCAGCCAGGGAGGGGGATCTGGGGCCAACGTCCTGACTTTC. This encodes CASSQGGGSGANVLTF.

The V and J genes are TRBV12-3 or TRBV12-4 and TRBJ1-1; TRBD1 is a possible D gene (6 bases). Trimming shortened V by 8 bases and J by 10 bases, and 14 bases separated the two germline ends. CDR3 length: 11 amino acids. The CDR3 loop is CASGGQPAAFF. DNA of the CDR3: TGTGCCAGCGGAGGACAGCCTGCAGCTTTCTTT.

This chain joins TRBV11-3 and TRBJ2-1; 8 bases match TRBD2. Germline V gene sequence: CDR1 SGHNT, CDR2 YENEEA. This CDR3 comprises 14 residues. J was trimmed by 5 bases and V by 3 bases; bases with no gene match: 3. CDR3 sequence reads: CASSLTGRDNEQFF. The CDR3 DNA follows: TGTGCCAGCAGCTTGACCGGGAGGGACAATGAGCAGTTCTTC. Looking up the rest from reference TRBV11-3 and TRBJ2-1 gives the full variable domain: EAGVVQSPRYKIIEKKQPVAFWCNPISGHNTLYWYLQNLGQGPELLIRYENEEAVDDSQLPKDRFSAERLKGVDSTLKIQPAELGDSAVYLCASSLTGRDNEQFFGPGTRLTVL.

The chain is built from TRBV3-1 (or the pseudogene TRBV3-2) and TRBJ2-2; TRBD1 is a possible D gene (6 bases). The CDR3 spans 16 residues. Germline CDR1 reads LGHDT; CDR2 reads YNNKEL (reference sequence). The V gene lost 5 bases and the J gene lost 5 bases, with 18 bases spanning the gap. The CDR3 DNA reads TGTGCCAGCAGCGACCCGGGACAAAAAGGGACCGGGGAGCTGTTTTTT. It encodes CASSDPGQKGTGELFF.

The CDR3 loop reads CASSFGVHGELFF. For the CDR3, the DNA is TGTGCCAGCAGCTTCGGGGTGCACGGGGAGCTGTTTTTT. The chain is built from TRBV6-6 and TRBJ2-2; a possible D gene is TRBD2 (5 bases). The CDR3 has 13 amino acids. CDR1 and CDR2 from the germline V gene are MNHNY and SVGAGI (reference sequence). V was pared by 6 bases and J by 7 bases, with 12 bases between.

This clone occurred a few times. V usage is TRBV3-1 (or the pseudogene TRBV3-2) and J usage is TRBJ2-1; no clear D. This CDR3 is 15 amino acids long. Germline CDR1 is LGHDT and CDR2 is YNNKEL (reference sequence). V was clipped by 2 bases and J by 0 bases, with 8 bases between them. DNA of the CDR3: TGTGCCAGCAGCCAACGCGTGAGCTCCTACAATGAGCAGTTCTTC. Residues: CASSQRVSSYNEQFF.

The V and J genes are TRBV5-1 and TRBJ2-7; 8 bases are a match to TRBD2. This CDR3 contains 15 residues. CDR1 is SGHRS, CDR2 YFSETQ, per germline. Trimming removed 0 bases from V and 1 base from J; junction bases left unmatched: 3. The CDR3 nucleotides read TGCGCCAGCAGCTTGGAAGCGGGAGAATCCTACGAGCAGTACTTC. Protein sequence: CASSLEAGESYEQYF.

V usage is TRBV5-1 and J usage is TRBJ1-1; weak D call: TRBD1 (6 bases). CDR1 is SGHRS, CDR2 YFSETQ, per germline. Deletions cut 4 bases from V and 0 bases from J, with 10 bases between. CDR3 length equals 14 residues. The CDR3 is CASSADSMNTEAFF. The DNA of the CDR3 is TGCGCCAGCAGCGCGGACAGTATGAACACTGAAGCTTTCTTT.

The J gene is TRBJ2-1, the V gene TRBV7-2, with 9 positions matching TRBD1. Germline trimming cut 1 base from V and 6 bases from J; bases unmatched to any gene: 7. CDR1 and CDR2 from the germline V gene are SGHTA and FQGNSA. The CDR3 loop spans 16 amino acids. CDR3 sequence: CASSLVQGAISNEQFF. The CDR3 bases are TGTGCCAGCAGCTTAGTACAGGGGGCTATATCCAATGAGCAGTTCTTC.

The chain couples TRBV10-3 to TRBJ2-5; 7 bases fit TRBD1. The CDR3 consists of 16 residues. Germline V lookup: CDR1 ENHRY, CDR2 SYGVKD. Losses at the gene ends were 3 bases for V and 2 bases for J; bases not matched to a gene: 9. CDR3 bases: TGTGCCATCAGTGACCCAATGGGGACAGCACAAGAGACCCAGTACTTC. Protein product: CAISDPMGTAQETQYF.

The chain employs TRBV6-5 and TRBJ1-4; the D is unclear. The CDR3 contains 15 residues. Trimming took 8 bases from V and 2 from J, leaving 15 bases between them. Looked up from germline, CDR1 is MNHEY and CDR2 is SVGAGI. Here the CDR3 reads CASRSNRGTNEKLFF. Here the CDR3 DNA reads TGTGCCAGCCGGAGTAATCGGGGTACTAATGAAAAACTGTTTTTT.

The chain couples TRBV19 to TRBJ1-1, with D possibly being TRBD1 (5 bases). Per germline, CDR1 LNHDA and CDR2 SQIVND (reference sequence). The CDR3 length is 13 residues. V was trimmed by 5 bases and J by 4 bases, leaving 11 bases between them. In DNA form, the CDR3 reads TGTGCCAGTAGTCTTCAGGGAACCACTGAAGCTTTCTTT. This translates into CASSLQGTTEAFF.

The CDR3 DNA is TGTGCCAGCAGTGAATCAACGACAGGAACCCAGGCTTTCTTT. This codes for CASSESTTGTQAFF. The rearrangement joins TRBV2 to TRBJ1-1; tentatively, D is TRBD1 (6 bases). V was pared by 2 bases and J by 11 bases, with 18 bases between. Germline CDR1 and CDR2: SNHLY and FYNNEI. This CDR3 region has 14 residues.